The clone carrying this T cell receptor beta chain was counted a few times. Here immunoSEQ multiplex PCR was the method, and the copy in TCRdb shows in-frame clones only, minus some. Of roughly 150,000 clones in the sample, approximately 88% were seen once. This sample is drawn from a study of blood T cell repertoires in COVID-19. The CDR3 loop spans 17 amino acids. The V gene lost 2 bases and the J gene lost 2 bases, with 18 bases spanning the gap. The sequence came from an older man who had been exposed to COVID-19. V gene TRBV23-1 combines with J gene TRBJ1-1, with D perhaps TRBD1 (6 bases). TRBV23-1 has ORF status, its function being uncertain. Sequencing was done on a sample of PBMCs or T cells enriched from blood (not recorded which). In DNA, the CDR3 is TGCGCCAGCAGTCAAGACAGCGACGACAGGAGAAACACTGAAGCTTTCTTT. Its protein is CASSQDSDDRRNTEAFF.